This T cell receptor (beta chain) was found in a study of blood T cell repertoires in COVID-19. Study details: From the United States, Italy and Spain came samples of acute and convalescent COVID-19. From T cells, B-cell-depleted T cells, or PBMCs came the material, which was cDNA or gDNA.

Germline values: CDR1 MNHEY, CDR2 SMNVEV (reference sequence). Trimming took 0 bases from V and 13 from J, leaving 10 bases between them. The CDR3 spans 12 residues. In the study's own analysis: Reference gene primers were amplified, and this amplification served to estimate nucleated cell counts. Clones were read by immunoSEQ multiplex PCR, and TCRdb kept only the in-frame ones, dropping some. Clone size and the V and J calls come from that table; the DNA yielded D and trimming. The sample includes hundreds of thousands of clones, 75% to 90% seen only once; the top ten take more than 5.5%. The genes are TRBV27 and TRBJ2-1; no clear D. This TCR was recovered from a man in his sixties who had recovered from COVID-19. Specimen: peripheral blood. The CDR3 reads CASSLSRGEQFF. The CDR3 DNA sequence: TGTGCCAGCAGTTTATCGAGAGGAGAACAGTTCTTC.